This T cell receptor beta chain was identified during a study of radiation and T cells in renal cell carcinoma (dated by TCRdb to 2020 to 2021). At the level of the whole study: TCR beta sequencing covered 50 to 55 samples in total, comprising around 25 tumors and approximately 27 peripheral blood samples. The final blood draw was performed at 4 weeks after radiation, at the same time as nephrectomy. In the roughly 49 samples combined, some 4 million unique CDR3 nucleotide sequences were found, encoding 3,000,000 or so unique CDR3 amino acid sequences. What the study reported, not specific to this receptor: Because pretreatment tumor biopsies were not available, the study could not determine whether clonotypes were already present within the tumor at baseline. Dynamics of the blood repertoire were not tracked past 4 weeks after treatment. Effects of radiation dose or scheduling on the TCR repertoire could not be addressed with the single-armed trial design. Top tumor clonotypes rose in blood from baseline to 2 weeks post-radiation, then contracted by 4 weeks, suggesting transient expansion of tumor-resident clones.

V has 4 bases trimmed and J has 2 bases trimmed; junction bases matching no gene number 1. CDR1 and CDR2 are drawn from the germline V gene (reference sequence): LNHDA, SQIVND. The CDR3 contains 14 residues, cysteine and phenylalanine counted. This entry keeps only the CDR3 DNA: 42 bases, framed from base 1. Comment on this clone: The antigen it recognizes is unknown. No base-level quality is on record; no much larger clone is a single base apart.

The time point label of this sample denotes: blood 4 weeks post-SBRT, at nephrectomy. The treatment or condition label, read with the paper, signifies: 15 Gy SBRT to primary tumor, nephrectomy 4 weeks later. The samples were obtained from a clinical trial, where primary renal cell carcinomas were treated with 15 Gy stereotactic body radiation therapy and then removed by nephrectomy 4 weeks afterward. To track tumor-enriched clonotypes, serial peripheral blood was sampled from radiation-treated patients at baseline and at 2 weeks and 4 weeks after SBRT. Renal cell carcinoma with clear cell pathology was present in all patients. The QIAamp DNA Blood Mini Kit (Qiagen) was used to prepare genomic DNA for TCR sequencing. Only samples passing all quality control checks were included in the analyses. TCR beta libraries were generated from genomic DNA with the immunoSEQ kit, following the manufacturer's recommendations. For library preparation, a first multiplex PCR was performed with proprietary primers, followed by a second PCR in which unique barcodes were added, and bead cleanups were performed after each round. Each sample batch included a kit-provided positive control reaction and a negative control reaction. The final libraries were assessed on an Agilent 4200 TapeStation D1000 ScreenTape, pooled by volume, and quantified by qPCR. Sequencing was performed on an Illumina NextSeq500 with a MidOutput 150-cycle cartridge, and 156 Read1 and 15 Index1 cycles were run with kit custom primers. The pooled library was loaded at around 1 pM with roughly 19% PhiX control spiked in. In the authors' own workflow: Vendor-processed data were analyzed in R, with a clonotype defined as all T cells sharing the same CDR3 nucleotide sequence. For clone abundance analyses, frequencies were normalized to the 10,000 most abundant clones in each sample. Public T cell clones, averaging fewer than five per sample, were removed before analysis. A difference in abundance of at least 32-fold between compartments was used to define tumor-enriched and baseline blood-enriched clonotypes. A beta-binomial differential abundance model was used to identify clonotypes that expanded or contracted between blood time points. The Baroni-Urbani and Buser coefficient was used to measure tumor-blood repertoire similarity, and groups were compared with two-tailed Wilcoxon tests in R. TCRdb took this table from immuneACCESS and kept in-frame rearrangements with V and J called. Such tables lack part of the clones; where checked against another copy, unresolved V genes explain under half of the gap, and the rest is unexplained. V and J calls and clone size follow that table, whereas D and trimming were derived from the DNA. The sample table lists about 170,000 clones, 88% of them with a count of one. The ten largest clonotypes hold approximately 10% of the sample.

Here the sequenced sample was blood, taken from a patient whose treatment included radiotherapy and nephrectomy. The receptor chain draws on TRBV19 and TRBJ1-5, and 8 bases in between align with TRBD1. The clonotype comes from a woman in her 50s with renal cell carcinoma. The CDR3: CASSKDRGNQPQHF. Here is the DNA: TGTGCCAGTAGTAAGGACAGGGGCAATCAGCCCCAGCATTTT.